A single sample gave rise to the 5 T cell receptor beta chains below, sequenced in a study of OX40 agonist ivuxolimab in advanced cancers. Here immunoSEQ multiplex PCR was the method, and the copy in TCRdb shows in-frame clones only, minus some. Among 20,000 to 25,000 clones listed, around 81% were seen once. Material: CD4+ or CD8+ T cells sorted from blood, obtained in a trial of the OX40 agonist ivuxolimab. The receptors stem from an adult with an advanced solid tumor such as melanoma, head and neck, liver or kidney cancer.

The chain has TRBV7-9 and TRBJ2-5, with 7 nucleotides matching TRBD2. The CDR3 is 15 amino acids. Losses at the gene ends were 5 bases for V and 1 base for J; bases not matched to a gene: 7. Germline assignment: CDR1 SEHNR and CDR2 FQNEAQ (reference sequence). The CDR3 bases are TGTGCCAGCAGCGGGAGCCTAGCGGTCCAAGAGACCCAGTACTTC. As protein: CASSGSLAVQETQYF.

The rearrangement joins TRBV27 to TRBJ2-3; perhaps TRBD1 as D (5 bases). V shed 6 bases and J shed 6 bases, with 13 bases lying between them. CDR3 length: 13 amino acids. CDR1 is MNHEY and CDR2 is SMNVEV in the germline V gene (reference sequence). CDR3 nucleotide sequence: TGTGCCAGCAGACCAGGGTTGGGGGATACGCAGTATTTT. Its protein is CASRPGLGDTQYF.

Only a few counts were recorded for this clone. J is TRBJ1-2 and V is TRBV10-1, with D perhaps TRBD1 (6 bases). The CDR3 sequence is 13 residues long. CDR1 is WNHNN, CDR2 SYGVQD, per germline (reference sequence). Trimming cost V 5 bases and J 3 bases, with 10 bases left between them. The CDR3 here is CASSTGLDYGYTF. The CDR3, as DNA: TGCGCCAGCAGTACAGGGTTGGACTATGGCTACACCTTC.

The chain has TRBV7-9 and TRBJ2-7; D tentatively fits TRBD1 or TRBD2 (5 bases each). The V end lost 5 bases, the J end lost 2 bases, and 10 bases lay between the germline ends. There are 13 residues in the CDR3. The germline CDR1 and CDR2 sequences are SEHNR and FQNEAQ (reference sequence). CDR3 region: CASSLPGPYEQYF. The CDR3 DNA is TGTGCCAGCAGCCTCCCGGGGCCCTACGAGCAGTACTTC.

The V call is TRBV5-1, the J call TRBJ2-7, with D tentatively TRBD1 (7 bases). V was cut by 3 bases and J by 4 bases, with 17 bases left in between. CDR3 length: 15 amino acids. CDR1 and CDR2 from the germline V gene are SGHRS and YFSETQ. CDR3 loop: CASSSFSAGGYEQYF. DNA for the CDR3: TGCGCCAGCAGCTCATTTTCAGCAGGGGGGTACGAGCAGTACTTC.